The 20 T cell receptor beta chains reported below all come from one sample, sequenced in a study of graft-versus-host responses after intestinal transplantation. Their recognized antigens are unknown. Sequenced by immunoSEQ multiplex PCR; TCRdb stores in-frame clones only, minus some. The sample lists some 86,000 clones; about nine tenths were seen once. The sequencing used unstimulated CD8+ T cells sorted from spleen or lymph node cells, collected before intestinal transplant. The receptors shown here come from a human donor who received an intestinal transplant.

This clone was seen just once. The rearrangement joins TRBV7-3 to TRBJ2-1, with 7 bases aligning to TRBD1. Trimming cost V 5 bases and J 0 bases; bases outside gene matches: 4. The CDR3 contains 15 residues. Germline V gives CDR1 SGHTA, CDR2 FQGTGA. The CDR3, as DNA: TGTGCCAGCAGCGAGACAGGGAGCTCCTACAATGAGCAGTTCTTC. Residues: CASSETGSSYNEQFF.

This clone was detected once. The CDR3 nucleotides are TGTGCCAGCAGTGCCGACAGGGGATTGGGGAACACTGAAGCTTTCTTT. It specifies CASSADRGLGNTEAFF. The rearrangement joins TRBV6-1 to TRBJ1-1; 8 positions match TRBD1. After removal of 4 bases from V and 1 base from J, the junction contained 8 bases not matched to a gene. Germline-derived CDR1 and CDR2 are MNHNS and SASEGT. The CDR3 totals 16 residues.

The J gene is TRBJ1-2, the V gene TRBV10-2; D unclear. Per the germline V gene, CDR1 is WSHSY and CDR2 is SAAADI. The V and J ends lost 7 bases and 6 bases respectively, with 15 bases between them. This CDR3 contains 13 residues. CDR3 sequence (DNA): TGCGCCAGCACAGAAAGCGCTGGGGATGGCTACACCTTC. Its protein product is CASTESAGDGYTF.

CDR3 nucleotides: TGTGCCAGCAGCTTAGTAGCGGGGGATGAGCAGTTCTTC. Its protein is CASSLVAGDEQFF. The chain combines TRBV7-3 with TRBJ2-1, with 9 bases matching TRBD2. The V and J ends lost 2 bases and 8 bases, in that order; junction bases with no gene match: 1. CDR3 size: 13 residues. CDR1 and CDR2 from the germline V gene are SGHTA and FQGTGA.

The V gene is TRBV7-9, the J gene TRBJ1-5; D is undetermined. V shed 4 bases and J shed 9 bases, with 10 bases lying between them. Germline V gene lookup returns CDR1 SEHNR and CDR2 FQNEAQ (reference sequence). The CDR3 has 12 amino acids. Written as DNA, the CDR3 is TGTGCCAGCAGCTGGGAGGGTAGGCCCCAGCATTTT. Translating gives CASSWEGRPQHF.

This sequence joins TRBV6-5 and TRBJ2-1; D unclear. Trimming removed 1 base from V and 8 bases from J, with 9 bases in between. The CDR3 is 13 amino acids. Germline V lookup: CDR1 MNHEY, CDR2 SVGAGI. The CDR3 DNA follows: TGTGCCAGCAGTTACTTTGGATCTGATGAGCAGTTCTTC. It translates to CASSYFGSDEQFF.

The rearrangement joins TRBV6-5 to TRBJ2-5; 8 bases line up with TRBD2. This CDR3 is built from 14 residues. V lost 2 bases and J lost 2; bases outside the gene matches: 1. Germline-derived CDR1 and CDR2 are MNHEY and SVGAGI. The CDR3 DNA sequence: TGTGCCAGCAGTTACGGCGGGGGGCAAGAGACCCAGTACTTC. Its translation is CASSYGGGQETQYF.

The rearrangement joins TRBV27 to TRBJ2-3; D call uncertain. CDR1 is MNHEY, CDR2 SMNVEV, per germline (reference sequence). The CDR3 loop spans 12 amino acids. V was trimmed by 1 base and J by 10 bases, leaving 9 bases between them. The CDR3 protein is CASSLYAQPQYF. The CDR3 DNA follows: TGTGCCAGCAGTTTATATGCGCAACCGCAGTATTTT.

The DNA of the CDR3 is TGCGCCAGCAGTGAGTTGCTTCCCGGGAGGACCTTATTCGTCCATCAGCCCCAGCATTTT. Amino acid sequence: CASSELLPGRTLFVHQPQHF. The rearrangement links TRBV10-1 to TRBJ1-5; D gene uncertain. The CDR3 consists of 20 residues. CDR1 and CDR2 from the germline V gene are WNHNN and SYGVQD (reference sequence). Trimming took 1 base from V and 5 from J, leaving 27 bases between them.

The chain couples TRBV15 to TRBJ1-4; D uncertain. This CDR3 has 16 amino acids. From germline, CDR1 is LNHNV and CDR2 YYDKDF (reference sequence). V was cut by 7 bases and J by 3 bases, with 18 bases left in between. The CDR3: CATTRGRTQPNEKLFF. The CDR3 DNA reads as TGTGCCACCACCCGCGGGAGGACCCAGCCTAATGAAAAACTGTTTTTT. The whole variable domain, filled in from reference TRBV15 and TRBJ1-4, reads DAMVIQNPRYQVTQFGKPVTLSCSQTLNHNVMYWYQQKSSQAPKLLFHYYDKDFNNEADTPDNFQSRRPNTSFCFLDIRSPGLGDTAMYLCATTRGRTQPNEKLFFGSGTQLSVL.

J is TRBJ2-2 and V is TRBV27; TRBD2 matches 9 bases. The CDR3 has 13 residues. Germline V gene data show CDR1 as MNHEY and CDR2 as SMNVEV (reference sequence). V lost 6 bases, J lost 7 bases, and 3 bases stayed unmatched. The CDR3 nucleotides are TGTGCCAGCAGGATAGCGGGAGACGGGGAGCTGTTTTTT. Its translation: CASRIAGDGELFF.

The genes are TRBV15 and TRBJ2-7, with a tentative D call TRBD1 (6 bases). The CDR3 runs to 16 residues. Germline V lookup: CDR1 LNHNV, CDR2 YYDKDF (reference sequence). The V end was cut by 3 bases, the J end by 0 bases, with 15 bases between. The DNA for the CDR3 is TGTGCCACCAGCAGGCTTAACAGGGAGAGCTCCTACGAGCAGTACTTC. Residues: CATSRLNRESSYEQYF.

The CDR3 DNA follows: TGTGCCAGCAGTTCCCCCACGTTAGGGTCTTACGAGCAGTACTTC. This gives the protein CASSSPTLGSYEQYF. The chain employs TRBV27 and TRBJ2-5; D not resolved. The J call may be faulty, since TRBJ2-7 better matches the DNA end. The CDR3 covers 15 residues. Germline loops: CDR1 MNHEY, CDR2 SMNVEV (reference sequence).

This clone was found once. The chain combines TRBV30 with TRBJ2-4; weak D call: TRBD2 (6 bases). Germline V gene sequence: CDR1 GTSNPN, CDR2 SVGIG (reference sequence). The V gene lost 5 bases and the J gene lost 9 bases, with 14 bases spanning the gap. CDR3 length equals 12 residues. DNA for the CDR3: TGTGCCTGGGGCCCCGCGGGGACCATTCAGTACTTC. Encoded protein: CAWGPAGTIQYF.

The V call is TRBV6-5, the J call TRBJ2-7; TRBD1 aligns across 9 bases. The CDR3 spans 14 residues. Looked up from germline, CDR1 is MNHEY and CDR2 is SVGAGI. Unmatched junction bases numbered 8, after V lost 8 bases and J lost 3 bases. In DNA form, the CDR3 reads TGTGCCAGCGCTACAGGGGGCAGCCTCTACGAGCAGTACTTC. Translating it yields CASATGGSLYEQYF.

The chain combines TRBV15 with TRBJ2-3, with 8 nucleotides matching TRBD1. The germline V gene has CDR1 LNHNV and CDR2 YYDKDF (reference sequence). The CDR3 is 15 residues long. J was trimmed by 2 bases and V by 1 base; bases with no gene match: 2. The CDR3 region has the DNA TGTGCCACCAGCAGAGGGACAGGGCACACAGATACGCAGTATTTT. As protein: CATSRGTGHTDTQYF.

This clone was found once. The CDR3 sequence: CASSAVRNEQFF. The CDR3 region has the DNA TGTGCCAGCAGTGCAGTGAGGAATGAGCAGTTCTTC. The genes are TRBV25-1 and TRBJ2-1; D unresolved. The CDR3 totals 12 residues. V was clipped by 4 bases and J by 7 bases, with 8 bases between them. Germline CDR1 is MGHDK and CDR2 is SYGVNS.

The chain recombines TRBV6-6 with TRBJ1-2, with D possibly TRBD1 on 5 matching bases. Germline V gene sequence: CDR1 MNHNY, CDR2 SVGAGI (reference sequence). The V end lost 2 bases, the J end lost 4 bases, and 11 bases lay between the germline ends. The CDR3 covers 14 residues. The CDR3 loop reads CASSYTRQLYGYTF. CDR3 sequence (DNA): TGTGCCAGCAGTTACACTAGACAGCTCTATGGCTACACCTTC.

This chain links TRBV7-7 with TRBJ2-5; D assignment may be TRBD1 or TRBD2 (5 bases each). Trimming cost V 5 bases and J 2 bases, with 9 bases left between them. This CDR3 spans 13 amino acids. CDR1 is SSHAT and CDR2 is FNYEAQ in the germline V gene (reference sequence). The CDR3 loop reads CASSRDPQETQYF. The DNA of the CDR3 is TGTGCCAGCAGCCGGGACCCTCAAGAGACCCAGTACTTC.

The V call is TRBV19, the J call TRBJ1-1; D might be TRBD1 (5 bases). Germline CDR1 reads LNHDA; CDR2 reads SQIVND (reference sequence). The V and J ends lost 6 bases and 5 bases respectively, with 13 bases between them. The CDR3 has 13 residues. CDR3 region: CASRMGRRTEAFF. The CDR3 DNA is TGTGCCAGTAGGATGGGGCGAAGGACTGAAGCTTTCTTT.